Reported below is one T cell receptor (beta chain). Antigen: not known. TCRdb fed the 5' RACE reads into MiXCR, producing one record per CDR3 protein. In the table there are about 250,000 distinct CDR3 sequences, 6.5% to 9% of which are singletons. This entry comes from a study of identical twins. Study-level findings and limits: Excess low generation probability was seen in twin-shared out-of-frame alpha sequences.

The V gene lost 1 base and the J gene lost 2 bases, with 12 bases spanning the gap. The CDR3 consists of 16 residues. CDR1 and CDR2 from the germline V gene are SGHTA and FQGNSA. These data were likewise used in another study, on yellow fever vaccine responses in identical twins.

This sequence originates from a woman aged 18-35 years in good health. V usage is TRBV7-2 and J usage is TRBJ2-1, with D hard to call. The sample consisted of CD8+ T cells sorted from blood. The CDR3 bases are TGTGCCAGCAGCTTAGAGGCGACATTTCCCTACAATGAGCAGTTCTTC. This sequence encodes CASSLEATFPYNEQFF.